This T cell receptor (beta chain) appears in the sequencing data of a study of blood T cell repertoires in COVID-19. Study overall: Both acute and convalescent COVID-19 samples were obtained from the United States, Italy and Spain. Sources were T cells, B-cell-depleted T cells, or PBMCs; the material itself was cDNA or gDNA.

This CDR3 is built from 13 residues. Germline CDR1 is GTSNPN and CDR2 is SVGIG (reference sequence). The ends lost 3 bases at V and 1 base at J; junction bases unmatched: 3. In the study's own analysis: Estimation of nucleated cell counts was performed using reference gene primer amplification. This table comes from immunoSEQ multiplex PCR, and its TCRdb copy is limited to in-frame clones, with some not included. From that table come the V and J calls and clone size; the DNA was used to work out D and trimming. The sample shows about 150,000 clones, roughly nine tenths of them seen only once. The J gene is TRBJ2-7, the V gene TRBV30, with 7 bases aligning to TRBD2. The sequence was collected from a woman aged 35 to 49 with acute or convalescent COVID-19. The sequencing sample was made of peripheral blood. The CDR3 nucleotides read TGTGCCTGGAGCGCCGGGGGGTCCTACGAGCAGTACTTC. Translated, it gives CAWSAGGSYEQYF.